One T cell receptor (beta chain) is described in this entry. The antigen is unknown. The data were obtained in a study of cytomegalovirus exposure and HLA in healthy donors. With 60 Vbeta and 13 Jbeta primers, the PCR was carried out. Using immunoSEQ multiplex PCR, the repertoire was profiled, and TCRdb retains in-frame clones only, with some absent. Here the sample spans 150,000 to 200,000 clones, roughly 70% being singletons. Study results and limitations: Some public TCRs appeared in many individuals, while most sequences were rare.

These donors counted as nominally healthy when sampled, but unrecorded immune exposures were likely. The CDR3 runs 16 residues. V was cut by 4 bases and J by 6 bases, with 22 bases left in between. Per germline, CDR1 MNHEY and CDR2 SMNVEV (reference sequence). The sequenced material came from PBMCs. This chain connects TRBV27 to TRBJ2-7; perhaps TRBD1 as D (5 bases). The source of this sequence is a girl aged 5-17 years in good health and CMV-seronegative. DNA for the CDR3: TGTGCCAGCAGTTCCCAAGGCGGCAGGGTCTCTGGCGAGCAGTACTTC. The encoded protein is CASSSQGGRVSGEQYF.